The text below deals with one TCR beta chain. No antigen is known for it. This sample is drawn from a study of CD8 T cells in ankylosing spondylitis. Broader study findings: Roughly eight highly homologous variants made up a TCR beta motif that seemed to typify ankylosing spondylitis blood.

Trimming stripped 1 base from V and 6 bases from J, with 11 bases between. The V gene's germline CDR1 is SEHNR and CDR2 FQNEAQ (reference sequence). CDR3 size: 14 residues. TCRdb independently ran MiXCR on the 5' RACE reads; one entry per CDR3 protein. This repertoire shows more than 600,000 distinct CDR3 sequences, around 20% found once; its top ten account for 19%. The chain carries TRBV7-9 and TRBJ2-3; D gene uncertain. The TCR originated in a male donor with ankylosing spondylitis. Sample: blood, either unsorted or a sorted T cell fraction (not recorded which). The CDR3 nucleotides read TGTGCCAGCAGCTTAGAACTTGAAATGGATACGCAGTATTTT. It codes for CASSLELEMDTQYF.